Below, one T cell receptor (beta chain) is given with its context. This entry is derived from a study of blood T cell repertoires in COVID-19. The germline CDR1 and CDR2 sequences are MNHEY and SVGAGI. Trimming shortened V by 0 bases and J by 4 bases, and 9 bases separated the two germline ends. This CDR3 is 15 amino acids long. Two negative PCRs, clearance, or symptom resolution were required of recovered Cohort 3 donors. Authors' analysis steps: Amplifying reference gene primers gave estimates of nucleated cell counts. Using immunoSEQ multiplex PCR, the repertoire was profiled, and TCRdb retains in-frame clones only, with some absent. Clone size and the V and J calls come from that table; the DNA yielded D and trimming. Found here are about 300,000 clones, 86% of them singletons; the top ten hold about 4%.

The sequencing input was PBMCs or T cells enriched from blood (not recorded which). This TCR was recovered from a man aged 25 to 45 who had recovered from COVID-19. V and J are TRBV6-5 and TRBJ1-4; tentatively, D is TRBD1 (6 bases). The chain's CDR3 is CASSYSQGGNEKLFF. Written as DNA, the CDR3 is TGTGCCAGCAGTTACTCACAGGGTGGTAATGAAAAACTGTTTTTT.